This record covers a single T cell receptor beta chain. The source of the sample is a study of blood T cell repertoires in COVID-19. The wider study: PBMCs, B-cell-depleted T cells, or T cells provided the cDNA or gDNA that made up the material.

The CDR3 has 12 residues. V lost 6 bases to trimming and J lost 4 bases, with 9 bases between them. CDR1 is MDHEN and CDR2 is SYDVKM in the germline V gene. Per the authors' pipeline: Amplifying reference gene primers gave estimates of nucleated cell counts. TCRdb's table, derived via immunoSEQ multiplex PCR, lists solely in-frame clones and lacks some. V, J and clone size are taken as reported in that table, and D and trimming were inferred from the DNA itself. The repertoire has fewer than 200,000 clones, about nine tenths of them found once; the top ten carry 0.53%. This rearrangement joins TRBV28 to TRBJ1-2; unclear D gene. Sequencing used peripheral blood. The origin of this receptor is a man aged 45-65 years with acute or convalescent COVID-19. CDR3 bases: TGTGCCAGCAGCCGAGGAGGCTATGGCTACACCTTC. It codes for CASSRGGYGYTF.